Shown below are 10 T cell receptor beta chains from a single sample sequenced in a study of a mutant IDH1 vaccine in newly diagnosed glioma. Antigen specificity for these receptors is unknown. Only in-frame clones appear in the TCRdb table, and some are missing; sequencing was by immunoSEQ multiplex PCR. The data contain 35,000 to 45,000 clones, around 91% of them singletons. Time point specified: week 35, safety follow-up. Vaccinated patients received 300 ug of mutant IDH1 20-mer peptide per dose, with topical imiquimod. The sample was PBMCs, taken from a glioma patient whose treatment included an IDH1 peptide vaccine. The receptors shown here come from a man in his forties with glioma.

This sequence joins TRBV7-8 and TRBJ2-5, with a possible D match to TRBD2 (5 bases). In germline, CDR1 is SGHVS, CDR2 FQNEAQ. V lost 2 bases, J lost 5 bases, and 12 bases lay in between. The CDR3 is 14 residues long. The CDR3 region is CASSLLGTGETQYF. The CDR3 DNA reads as TGTGCCAGCAGCTTATTAGGAACGGGGGAGACCCAGTACTTC. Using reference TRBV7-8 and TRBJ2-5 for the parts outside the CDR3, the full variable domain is GAGVSQSPRYKVAKRGQDVALRCDPISGHVSLFWYQQALGQGPEFLTYFQNEAQLDKSGLPSDRFFAERPEGSVSTLKIQRTQQEDSAVYLCASSLLGTGETQYFGPGTRLLVL.

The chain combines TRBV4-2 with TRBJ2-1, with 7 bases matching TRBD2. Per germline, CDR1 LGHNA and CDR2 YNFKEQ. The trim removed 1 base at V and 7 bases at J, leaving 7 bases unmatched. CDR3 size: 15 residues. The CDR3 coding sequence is TGTGCCAGCAGCCAAGGGGCGGGAGTGGGAAATGAGCAGTTCTTC. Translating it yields CASSQGAGVGNEQFF.

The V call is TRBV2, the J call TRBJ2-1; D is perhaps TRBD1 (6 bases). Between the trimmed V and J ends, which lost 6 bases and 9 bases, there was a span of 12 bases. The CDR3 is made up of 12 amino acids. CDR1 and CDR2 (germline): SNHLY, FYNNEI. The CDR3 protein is CASRWEGGEQFF. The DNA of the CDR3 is TGTGCCAGCAGGTGGGAAGGGGGTGAGCAGTTCTTC. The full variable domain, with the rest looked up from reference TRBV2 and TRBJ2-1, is EPEVTQTPSHQVTQMGQEVILRCVPISNHLYFYWYRQILGQKVEFLVSFYNNEISEKSEIFDDQFSVERPDGSNFTLKIRSTKLEDSAMYFCASRWEGGEQFFGPGTRLTVL.

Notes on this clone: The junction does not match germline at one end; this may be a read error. The CDR3, as DNA: TGTGCCAGCAGCTCCCGCTCCGGGACGTTAGCTTTC. It codes for CASSSRSGTLAF. V gene TRBV11-3 combines with J gene TRBJ2-7; D possibly uses TRBD1 or TRBD2 (5 bases each). The CDR3 loop spans 12 amino acids. The germline gives CDR1 SGHNT, CDR2 YENEEA.

CDR3 sequence reads: CASSYSEGFDGYTF. CDR3 in DNA: TGTGCCAGCAGTTACTCAGAGGGGTTTGATGGCTACACCTTC. This rearrangement joins TRBV6-5 to TRBJ1-2, with a possible D match to TRBD1 (5 bases). The germline V and J ends were trimmed by 0 bases and 6 bases, with 11 bases remaining between them. This CDR3 has 14 amino acids. Germline V gene sequence: CDR1 MNHEY, CDR2 SVGAGI.

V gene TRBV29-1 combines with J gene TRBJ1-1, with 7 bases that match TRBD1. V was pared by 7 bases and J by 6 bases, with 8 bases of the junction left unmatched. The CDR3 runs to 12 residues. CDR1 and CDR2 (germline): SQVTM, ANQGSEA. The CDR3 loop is CSGRQGAAEAFF. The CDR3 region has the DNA TGCAGCGGGAGACAGGGAGCCGCTGAAGCTTTCTTT.

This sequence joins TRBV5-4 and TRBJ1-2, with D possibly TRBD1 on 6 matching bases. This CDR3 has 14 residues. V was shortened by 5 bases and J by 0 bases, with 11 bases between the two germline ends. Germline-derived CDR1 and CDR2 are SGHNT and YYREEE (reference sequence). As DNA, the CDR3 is TGTGCCAGCAGTCAGGGGTTTTCTAACTATGGCTACACCTTC. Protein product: CASSQGFSNYGYTF.

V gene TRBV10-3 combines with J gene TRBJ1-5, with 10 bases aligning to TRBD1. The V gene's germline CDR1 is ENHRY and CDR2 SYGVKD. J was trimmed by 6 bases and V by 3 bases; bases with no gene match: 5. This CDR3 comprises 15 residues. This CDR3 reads CAISDGQGGAQPQHF. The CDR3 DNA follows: TGTGCCATCAGTGACGGACAGGGGGGAGCTCAGCCCCAGCATTTT.

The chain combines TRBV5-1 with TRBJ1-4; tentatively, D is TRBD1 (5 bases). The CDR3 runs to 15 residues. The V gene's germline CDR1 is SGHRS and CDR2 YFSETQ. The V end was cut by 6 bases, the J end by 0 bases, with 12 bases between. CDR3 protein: CASTPDSATNEKLFF. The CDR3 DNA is TGCGCCAGCACGCCCGACAGTGCAACTAATGAAAAACTGTTTTTT.

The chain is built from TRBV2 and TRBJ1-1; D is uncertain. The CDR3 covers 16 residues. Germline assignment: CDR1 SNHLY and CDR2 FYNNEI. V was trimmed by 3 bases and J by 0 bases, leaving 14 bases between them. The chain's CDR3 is CASSELPGVMNTEAFF. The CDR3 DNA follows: TGTGCCAGCAGTGAGCTTCCCGGCGTCATGAACACTGAAGCTTTCTTT.